Detailed here is one T cell receptor (beta chain). The record originates from a study of T cell changes during pregnancy in multiple sclerosis. Here immunoSEQ multiplex PCR was the method, and the copy in TCRdb shows in-frame clones only, minus some. The sample contains 50,000 to 65,000 clones, 90% of which appear only once. The CDR3 is made up of 17 amino acids. V lost 0 bases to trimming and J lost 0 bases; unmatched junction nucleotides: 5. Germline-derived CDR1 and CDR2 are MNHNS and SASEGT. This TCR was sampled from a female donor in good health, enrolled as a control in a pregnancy study. The material sequenced was peripheral blood, taken in the first trimester of pregnancy. This rearrangement joins TRBV6-1 to TRBJ2-5; 9 nucleotides align to TRBD2. In nucleotides, the CDR3 is TGTGCCAGCAGTGAAGCACTTAGCGGGGGTCACCAAGAGACCCAGTACTTC. Amino acids: CASSEALSGGHQETQYF.